These 2 T cell receptor beta chains share one sample of origin, sequenced in a study of beta chain features in type 1 diabetes (dated by TCRdb to the late 2010s). Library preparation was by the immunoSEQ multiplex PCR assay. The High Capacity cDNA Reverse Transcription Kit was used to reverse transcribe all of the isolated RNA, meaning that expressed TCRB transcripts were what got sequenced. The clones in this table, taken by TCRdb from immuneACCESS, are in-frame only. Not every clone is retained; where verified, under half of the shortfall comes from an unresolved V gene, and the cause of the rest is unknown. The table for this sample lists about half a million clones; about 29% of them were counted only once. Jointly, the top ten make up 0.05% to 0.065% of the sample. Sequencing used naive CD4+ T cells from blood. The cell subset or site label corresponds to: true naive CD4+ T cells. These TCRs come from a man younger than 35 in good health.

The chain recombines TRBV7-3 with TRBJ2-2; D call uncertain. CDR1 SGHTA and CDR2 FQGTGA come from the germline V gene. CDR3 size: 15 residues. The ends were cut back, 1 base at V and 6 bases at J, with 12 bases in the middle. As DNA, the CDR3 is TGTGCCAGCAGCTTAAACTCCATCGTCGCCGGGGAGCTGTTTTTT. Protein: CASSLNSIVAGELFF.

V and J are TRBV6-6 and TRBJ2-1, with 9 bases aligning to TRBD1. Germline CDR1 reads MNHNY; CDR2 reads SVGAGI (reference sequence). V lost 4 bases and J lost 15; bases outside the gene matches: 10. The CDR3 spans 13 residues. The CDR3 loop reads CASSSRDRVRGFF. For the CDR3, the DNA is TGTGCCAGCAGTTCACGGGACAGGGTCCGGGGGTTCTTC.